The rows below give T cell receptor beta chains drawn from one sample of a study of blood T cell repertoires in COVID-19. Profiling relied on immunoSEQ multiplex PCR, and the TCRdb table lists in-frame clones only, not all of them. Altogether about 180,000 clones are present, over 75% being singletons, with the ten largest covering about 6.5%. Material: peripheral blood. The receptors were gathered from an older man with active or convalescent COVID-19. The CDR3 runs from the conserved cysteine through the conserved F or W. A D gene is named only where the DNA matches it firmly.

>.|TRBV4-3|TRBJ2-2
CASSPRDSPAGELFF
>.|TRBV4-2|TRBJ1-2
CASRHRRGADYGYTF
>TRBD1|TRBV30|TRBJ1-2
CAWDTGTVERYTF
>TRBD1|TRBV6-5|TRBJ1-1
CASSYNRGEDTEAFF
>.|TRBV10-3|TRBJ1-1
CAISAQDSEAFF
>.|TRBV9|TRBJ1-2
CASSVAGGSYGYTF
>TRBD2|TRBV18|TRBJ2-3
CASSPPAGIDTQYF
>.|TRBV10-2|TRBJ1-6
CASSEWEYNSPLHF
>TRBD2|TRBV5-1|TRBJ2-2
CASSALAGGRVGELFF
>.|TRBV21-1|TRBJ2-5
CASSKGQGMIGTSVEETQYF
>.|TRBV6-5|TRBJ1-6
CASKEGISGNSPLHF
>TRBD1|TRBV6-5|TRBJ1-1
CASSYGIGGYTEAFF
>.|TRBV9|TRBJ1-2
CASSQGANYGYTF
>.|TRBV4-1|TRBJ1-2
CASSQDRSGWGYGYTF
>.|TRBV5-1|TRBJ1-6
CASSPAGGVRNSPLHF
>.|TRBV7-2|TRBJ2-1
CASSLEASSYNEQFF